This T cell receptor (beta chain) was found in a study of control samples from healthy donors and cancer patients. The data were produced by immunoSEQ multiplex PCR, yet TCRdb's version contains in-frame clones alone and is incomplete. The sample includes more than 140,000 clones, 94% of them seen just once. This clone was found once. V lost 4 bases, J lost 0 bases, and 13 bases lay in between. Per germline, CDR1 LNHDA and CDR2 SQIVND (reference sequence). The CDR3 extends over 15 amino acids. The gene calls are TRBV19 and TRBJ2-7; TRBD2 might be the D (6 bases). The sequencing input was blood. The origin of this receptor is a middle-aged man in good health. The CDR3 spells CASSNQRARSYEQYF. The CDR3 nucleotides read TGTGCCAGTAGTAACCAGCGGGCCCGCTCCTACGAGCAGTACTTC.